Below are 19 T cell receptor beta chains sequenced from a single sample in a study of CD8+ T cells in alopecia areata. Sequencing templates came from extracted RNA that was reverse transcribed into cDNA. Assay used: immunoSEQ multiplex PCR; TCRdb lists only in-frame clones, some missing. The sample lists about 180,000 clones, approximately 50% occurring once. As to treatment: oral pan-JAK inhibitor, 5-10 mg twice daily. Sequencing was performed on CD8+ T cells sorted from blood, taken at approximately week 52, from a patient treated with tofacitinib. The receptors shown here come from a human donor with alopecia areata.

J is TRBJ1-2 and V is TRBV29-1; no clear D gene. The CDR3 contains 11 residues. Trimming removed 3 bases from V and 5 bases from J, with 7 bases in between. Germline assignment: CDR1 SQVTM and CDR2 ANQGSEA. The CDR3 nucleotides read TGCAGCGTTGATAACACATATGGCTACACCTTC. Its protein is CSVDNTYGYTF.

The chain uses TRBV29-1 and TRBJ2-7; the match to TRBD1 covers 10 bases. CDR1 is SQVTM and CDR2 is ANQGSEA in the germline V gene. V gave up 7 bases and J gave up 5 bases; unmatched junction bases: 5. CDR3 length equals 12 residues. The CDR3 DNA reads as TGCAGCGCCGGGACAGGGGACCACGAGCAGTACTTC. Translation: CSAGTGDHEQYF.

The CDR3 loop is CASGLALAGGPGETQYF. The CDR3, as DNA: TGTGCTAGTGGTTTGGCGCTAGCGGGGGGGCCCGGAGAGACCCAGTACTTC. V usage is TRBV12-5 and J usage is TRBJ2-5, with 12 bases matching TRBD2. Germline CDR1 LGHNT, CDR2 FRNRAP. The CDR3 is made up of 17 amino acids. V lost 1 base to trimming and J lost 4 bases; unmatched junction nucleotides: 7.

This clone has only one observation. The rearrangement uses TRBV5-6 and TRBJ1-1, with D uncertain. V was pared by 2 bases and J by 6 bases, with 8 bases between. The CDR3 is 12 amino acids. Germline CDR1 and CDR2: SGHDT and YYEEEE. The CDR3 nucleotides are TGTGCCAGCAGCTTTGTGGGTGCTGAAGCTTTCTTT. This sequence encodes CASSFVGAEAFF.

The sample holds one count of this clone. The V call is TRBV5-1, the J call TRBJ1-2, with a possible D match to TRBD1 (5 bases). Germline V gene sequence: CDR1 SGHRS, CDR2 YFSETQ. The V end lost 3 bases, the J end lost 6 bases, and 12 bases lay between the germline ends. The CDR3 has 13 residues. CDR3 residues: CASSWRGGDGYTF. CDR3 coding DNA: TGCGCCAGCAGCTGGAGGGGCGGGGATGGCTACACCTTC. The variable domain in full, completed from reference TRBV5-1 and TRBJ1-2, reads KAGVTQTPRYLIKTRGQQVTLSCSPISGHRSVSWYQQTPGQGLQFLFEYFSETQRNKGNFPGRFSGRQFSNSRSEMNVSTLELGDSALYLCASSWRGGDGYTFGSGTRLTVV.

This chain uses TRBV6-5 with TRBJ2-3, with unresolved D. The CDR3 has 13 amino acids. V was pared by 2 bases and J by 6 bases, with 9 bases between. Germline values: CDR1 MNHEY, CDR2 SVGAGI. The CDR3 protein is CASSYPGMDTQYF. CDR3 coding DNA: TGTGCCAGCAGTTACCCCGGAATGGATACGCAGTATTTT.

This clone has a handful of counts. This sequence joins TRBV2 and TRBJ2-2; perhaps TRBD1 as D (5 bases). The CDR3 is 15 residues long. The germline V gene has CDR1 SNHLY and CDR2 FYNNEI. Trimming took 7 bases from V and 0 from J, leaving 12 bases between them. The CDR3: CASMGHTSNTGELFF. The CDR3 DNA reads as TGTGCCAGCATGGGGCATACCTCGAACACCGGGGAGCTGTTTTTT.

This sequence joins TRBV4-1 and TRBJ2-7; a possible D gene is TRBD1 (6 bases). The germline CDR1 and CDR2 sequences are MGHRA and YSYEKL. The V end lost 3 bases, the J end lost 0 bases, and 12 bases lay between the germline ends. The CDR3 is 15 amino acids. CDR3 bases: TGCGCCAGCAGCCAGGGGGCGGCTCCCTCCTACGAGCAGTACTTC. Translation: CASSQGAAPSYEQYF.

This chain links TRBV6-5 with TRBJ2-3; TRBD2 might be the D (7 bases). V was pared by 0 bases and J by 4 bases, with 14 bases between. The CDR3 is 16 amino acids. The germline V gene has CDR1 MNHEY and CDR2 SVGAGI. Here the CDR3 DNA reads TGTGCCAGCAGTTACTCGGGGGGGGGCGCCCCAGATACGCAGTATTTT. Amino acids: CASSYSGGGAPDTQYF.

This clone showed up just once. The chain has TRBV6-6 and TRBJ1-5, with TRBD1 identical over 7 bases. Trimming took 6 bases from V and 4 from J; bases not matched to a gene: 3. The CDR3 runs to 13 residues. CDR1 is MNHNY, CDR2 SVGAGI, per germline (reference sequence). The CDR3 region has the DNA TGTGCCAGCAGCCCGACAGGGAATCAGCCCCAGCATTTT. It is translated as CASSPTGNQPQHF.

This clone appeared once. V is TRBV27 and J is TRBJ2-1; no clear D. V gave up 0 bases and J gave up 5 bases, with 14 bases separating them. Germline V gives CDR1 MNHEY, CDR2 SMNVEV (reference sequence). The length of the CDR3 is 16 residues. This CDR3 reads CASSLSVAPVHNEQFF. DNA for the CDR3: TGTGCCAGCAGTTTATCAGTAGCCCCCGTCCACAATGAGCAGTTCTTC.

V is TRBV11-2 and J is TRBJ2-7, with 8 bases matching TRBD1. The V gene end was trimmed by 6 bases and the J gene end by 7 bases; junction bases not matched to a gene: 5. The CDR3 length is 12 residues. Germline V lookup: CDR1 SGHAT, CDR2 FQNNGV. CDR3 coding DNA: TGTGCCAGCAGGGGACAGGCTGGAGAGCAGTACTTC. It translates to CASRGQAGEQYF.

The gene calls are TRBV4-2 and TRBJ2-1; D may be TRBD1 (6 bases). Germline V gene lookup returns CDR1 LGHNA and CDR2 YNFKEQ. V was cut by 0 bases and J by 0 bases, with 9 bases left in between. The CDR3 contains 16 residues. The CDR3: CASSQDKGGSYNEQFF. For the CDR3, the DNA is TGTGCCAGCAGCCAAGATAAAGGGGGCTCCTACAATGAGCAGTTCTTC.

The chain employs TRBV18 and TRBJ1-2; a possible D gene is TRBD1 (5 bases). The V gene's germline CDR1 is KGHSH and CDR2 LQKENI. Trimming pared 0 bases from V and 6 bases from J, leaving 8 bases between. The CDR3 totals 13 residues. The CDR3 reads CASSPPGGHGYTF. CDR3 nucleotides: TGTGCCAGCTCACCACCGGGGGGACATGGCTACACCTTC.

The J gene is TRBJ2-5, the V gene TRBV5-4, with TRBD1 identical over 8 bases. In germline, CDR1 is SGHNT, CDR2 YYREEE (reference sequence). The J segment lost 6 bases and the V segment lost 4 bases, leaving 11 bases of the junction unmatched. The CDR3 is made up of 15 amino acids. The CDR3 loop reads CASSPRPGGPKTQYF. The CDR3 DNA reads TGTGCCAGCAGCCCCCGGCCAGGGGGCCCAAAGACCCAGTACTTC.

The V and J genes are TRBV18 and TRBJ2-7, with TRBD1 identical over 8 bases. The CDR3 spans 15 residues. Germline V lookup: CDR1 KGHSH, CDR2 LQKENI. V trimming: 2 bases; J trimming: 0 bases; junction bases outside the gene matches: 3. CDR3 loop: CASSPWGQDSYEQYF. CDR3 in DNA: TGTGCCAGCTCACCATGGGGACAGGACTCCTACGAGCAGTACTTC.

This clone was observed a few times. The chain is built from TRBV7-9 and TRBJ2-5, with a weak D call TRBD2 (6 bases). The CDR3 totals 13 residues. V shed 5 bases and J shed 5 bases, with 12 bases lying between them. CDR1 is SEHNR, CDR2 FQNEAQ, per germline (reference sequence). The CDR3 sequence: CASSGWDSETQYF. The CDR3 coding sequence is TGTGCCAGCAGCGGATGGGACTCGGAGACCCAGTACTTC.

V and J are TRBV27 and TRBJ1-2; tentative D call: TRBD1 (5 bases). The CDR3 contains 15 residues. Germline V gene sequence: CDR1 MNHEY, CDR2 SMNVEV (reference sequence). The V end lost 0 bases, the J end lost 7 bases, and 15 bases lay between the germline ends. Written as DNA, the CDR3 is TGTGCCAGCAGTTTATCAGCCCTCCCAGGGTCTGGCTACACCTTC. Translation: CASSLSALPGSGYTF.

DNA of the CDR3: TGCGCCAGCAGTCGGACAAACACAGGGAACGTTGGGGGAGCTTTCTTT. Its translation is CASSRTNTGNVGGAFF. The rearrangement uses TRBV5-1 and TRBJ1-1; TRBD1 is a possible D gene (6 bases). In germline, CDR1 is SGHRS, CDR2 YFSETQ. The CDR3 is 16 amino acids. The ends were cut back, 5 bases at V and 10 bases at J, with 27 bases in the middle.